The 2 T cell receptor beta chains below come from one sample, sequenced in a study. TCRdb called the 5' RACE reads again in MiXCR, with one record for every CDR3 protein. The sample consists of tens of thousands of distinct CDR3 sequences, less than 25% of them appearing once. Input material: memory CD4+ T cells sorted from a lymph node. The subset was: memory CD4+ T cells, CD4+CD45RO+CD25-. Every receptor here comes from a female donor with breast cancer.

In its sample, this clonotype was seen a few times. V and J are TRBV6-5 and TRBJ2-1, with a weak D call TRBD2 (5 bases). The CDR3 spans 15 residues. Trimming stripped 0 bases from V and 9 bases from J, with 15 bases between. Germline V CDR1 and CDR2: MNHEY, SVGAGI. The CDR3 bases are TGTGCCAGCAGTTACTCGGAAGTCTTCCGGGGTGAGCAGTTCTTC. Translation: CASSYSEVFRGEQFF.

The chain couples TRBV7-2 to TRBJ1-1; 7 nucleotides align to TRBD1. V lost 5 bases, J lost 8 bases, and 17 bases stayed unmatched. Per the germline V gene, CDR1 is SGHTA and CDR2 is FQGNSA. This CDR3 spans 16 amino acids. CDR3: CASSPRQGFIPGEAFF. In nucleotides, the CDR3 is TGTGCCAGCAGCCCTCGACAGGGTTTCATCCCCGGCGAAGCTTTCTTT. The entire variable domain, with the rest obtained from reference TRBV7-2 and TRBJ1-1, is as follows: GAGVSQSPSNKVTEKGKDVELRCDPISGHTALYWYRQSLGQGLEFLIYFQGNSAPDKSGLPSDRFSAERTGGSVSTLTIQRTQQEDSAVYLCASSPRQGFIPGEAFFGQGTRLTVV.